The 27 T cell receptor beta chains below come from one sample, sequenced in a study of blood T cell repertoires in COVID-19. Method: immunoSEQ multiplex PCR; TCRdb's copy keeps in-frame clones and lacks some. The sample lists roughly 49,000 clones; over 65% were seen once. Sequenced: peripheral blood. The receptors were sampled from a woman in her 70s with acute or convalescent COVID-19.

This chain uses TRBV5-1 with TRBJ2-2; 13 bases match TRBD2. This CDR3 comprises 17 residues. Germline CDR1 and CDR2: SGHRS and YFSETQ. Germline trimming cut 3 bases from V and 5 bases from J; bases unmatched to any gene: 7. The CDR3 region is CASSSTSGRAKTGELFF. CDR3 nucleotide sequence: TGCGCCAGCAGCTCCACTAGCGGGAGGGCCAAAACCGGGGAGCTGTTTTTT. Drawing the rest from reference TRBV5-1 and TRBJ2-2, the complete variable domain is KAGVTQTPRYLIKTRGQQVTLSCSPISGHRSVSWYQQTPGQGLQFLFEYFSETQRNKGNFPGRFSGRQFSNSRSEMNVSTLELGDSALYLCASSSTSGRAKTGELFFGEGSRLTVL.

The rearrangement uses TRBV5-4 and TRBJ2-1; D is unclear. Germline CDR1 SGHNT, CDR2 YYREEE (reference sequence). V lost 0 bases to trimming and J lost 7 bases, with 5 bases between them. CDR3 length equals 12 residues. Here the CDR3 reads CASSLVENEQFF. CDR3 nucleotides: TGTGCCAGCAGCTTGGTCGAGAATGAGCAGTTCTTC.

The chain has TRBV29-1 and TRBJ2-3; D might be TRBD1 (5 bases). Trimming shortened V by 4 bases and J by 6 bases, and 11 bases separated the two germline ends. Germline CDR1 SQVTM, CDR2 ANQGSEA. The CDR3 extends over 12 amino acids. The CDR3 reads CSVGVRADTQYF. The CDR3 DNA reads TGCAGCGTTGGAGTCAGGGCCGATACGCAGTATTTT.

The V and J genes are TRBV14 and TRBJ2-3; 10 bases are shared with TRBD2. Losses at the gene ends were 4 bases for V and 0 bases for J; bases not matched to a gene: 7. Germline CDR1 SGHDN, CDR2 FVKESK. The CDR3 is 17 amino acids. The CDR3 loop reads CASSLLAGAVSTDTQYF. The CDR3 region has the DNA TGTGCCAGCAGCCTCCTAGCGGGAGCCGTTAGCACAGATACGCAGTATTTT.

The chain recombines TRBV2 with TRBJ1-1, with D perhaps TRBD1 (6 bases). V lost 1 base and J lost 1, with 16 bases in between. Germline V CDR1 and CDR2: SNHLY, FYNNEI. CDR3 length: 17 residues. The DNA for the CDR3 is TGTGCCAGCAGTGAAGGGGGGCGAGGGGTTGGGAACACTGAAGCTTTCTTT. Its translation is CASSEGGRGVGNTEAFF.

The genes are TRBV6-2 or TRBV6-3 and TRBJ2-5, with 13 bases aligning to TRBD2. V was pared by 2 bases and J by 0 bases, with 3 bases of the junction left unmatched. There are 17 residues in the CDR3. Germline V gene sequence: CDR1 MNHEY, CDR2 SVGEGT. The CDR3 loop is CASSYPGLAGNQETQYF. In nucleotides, the CDR3 is TGTGCCAGCAGTTACCCGGGACTAGCGGGAAACCAAGAGACCCAGTACTTC.

CDR3 protein: CASSHGTAMNTEAFF. The CDR3 region has the DNA TGTGCCAGCAGCCACGGGACAGCCATGAACACTGAAGCTTTCTTT. The chain combines TRBV3-1 (or the pseudogene TRBV3-2) with TRBJ1-1, with TRBD1 identical over 7 bases. The CDR3 runs to 15 residues. Unmatched junction bases numbered 4, after V lost 3 bases and J lost 0 bases. Germline V gene data show CDR1 as LGHDT and CDR2 as YNNKEL (reference sequence).

The chain carries TRBV5-1 and TRBJ2-3; maybe TRBD2 (5 bases). This CDR3 has 16 residues. The germline CDR1 and CDR2 sequences are SGHRS and YFSETQ. V was shortened by 2 bases and J by 2 bases, with 15 bases between the two germline ends. The CDR3 loop is CASSFSVKGDTDTQYF. CDR3 nucleotide sequence: TGCGCCAGCAGCTTTTCAGTGAAGGGAGACACAGATACGCAGTATTTT.

The V gene is TRBV2, the J gene TRBJ1-1; D possibly corresponds to TRBD1 (5 bases). Germline V CDR1 and CDR2: SNHLY, FYNNEI. CDR3 length: 15 amino acids. The V and J ends lost 6 bases and 3 bases respectively, with 17 bases between them. The CDR3 spells CASRGTGLWDTEAFF. CDR3 coding DNA: TGTGCCAGCAGGGGGACTGGGTTGTGGGACACTGAAGCTTTCTTT.

V usage is TRBV11-2 and J usage is TRBJ2-7, with 9 bases matching TRBD2. The junction had 5 bases not matched to a gene; V was cut back by 5 bases and J by 0 bases. Germline V CDR1 and CDR2: SGHAT, FQNNGV. The CDR3 runs 15 residues. CDR3 bases: TGTGCCAGCAGCCGGGGACTAGCAGTCTCCTACGAGCAGTACTTC. Protein product: CASSRGLAVSYEQYF.

V and J are TRBV28 and TRBJ1-6; TRBD1 matches at 7 bases. The CDR3 sequence is 16 residues long. V lost 6 bases, J lost 0 bases, and 5 bases stayed unmatched. Germline CDR1 and CDR2: MDHEN and SYDVKM. CDR3 residues: CASSPTGSSYNSPLHF. As DNA, the CDR3 is TGTGCCAGCAGCCCGACAGGGAGCTCCTATAATTCACCCCTCCACTTT. Complete variable domain (other parts from reference TRBV28 and TRBJ1-6): DVKVTQSSRYLVKRTGEKVFLECVQDMDHENMFWYRQDPGLGLRLIYFSYDVKMKEKGDIPEGYSVSREKKERFSLILESASTNQTSMYLCASSPTGSSYNSPLHFGNGTRLTVT.

Many counts were recorded for this clone. The genes are TRBV6-1 and TRBJ2-3; unclear D gene. Trimming pared 0 bases from V and 1 base from J, leaving 17 bases between. Germline V gene lookup returns CDR1 MNHNS and CDR2 SASEGT. The CDR3 sequence is 18 residues long. The CDR3 spells CASSEADLYVQGTDTQYF. The CDR3 region has the DNA TGTGCCAGCAGTGAAGCCGATTTATACGTCCAGGGCACAGATACGCAGTATTTT.

The chain links TRBV27 to TRBJ1-1, with 7 positions matching TRBD1. The V gene's germline CDR1 is MNHEY and CDR2 SMNVEV (reference sequence). CDR3 length: 14 amino acids. V lost 5 bases, J lost 1 base, and 4 bases stayed unmatched. The CDR3 DNA follows: TGTGCCAGCAGTACCGGGACAGCGAACACTGAAGCTTTCTTT. Its protein is CASSTGTANTEAFF.

This clone has a handful of counts. The rearrangement links TRBV7-9 to TRBJ1-1, with 9 nucleotides matching TRBD1. The length of the CDR3 is 13 residues. The V gene end was trimmed by 5 bases and the J gene end by 6 bases; junction bases not matched to a gene: 4. Germline CDR1 SEHNR, CDR2 FQNEAQ (reference sequence). CDR3 residues: CASSKRDRAEAFF. CDR3 sequence (DNA): TGTGCCAGCAGCAAAAGGGACAGGGCTGAAGCTTTCTTT.

This chain links TRBV4-3 with TRBJ2-2; no reliable D call. The CDR3 is made up of 15 amino acids. Germline-derived CDR1 and CDR2 are LGHNA and YSLEER. V shed 0 bases and J shed 4 bases, with 9 bases lying between them. This CDR3 is CASSQDQQLTGELFF. In DNA, the CDR3 is TGCGCCAGCAGCCAAGATCAACAGCTCACCGGGGAGCTGTTTTTT.

The chain couples TRBV29-1 to TRBJ2-2; 7 nucleotides align to TRBD1. Per the germline V gene, CDR1 is SQVTM and CDR2 is ANQGSEA. V dropped 7 bases and J dropped 6; count of bases not matched to a gene: 5. CDR3 length: 12 amino acids. The CDR3 bases are TGCAGCGGAAGACAGGGTCCCGGGGAGCTGTTTTTT. Translated, it gives CSGRQGPGELFF.

The rearrangement joins TRBV5-1 to TRBJ1-2; the match to TRBD1 covers 7 bases. This CDR3 region has 14 residues. The V gene end was trimmed by 4 bases and the J gene end by 5 bases; junction bases not matched to a gene: 8. Germline loops: CDR1 SGHRS, CDR2 YFSETQ. Here the CDR3 DNA reads TGCGCCAGCAGCCCGTGGTTACAGGGGTATGGCTACACCTTC. It translates to CASSPWLQGYGYTF.

The chain joins TRBV19 to TRBJ2-5; TRBD2 agrees at 10 bases. The J segment lost 4 bases and the V segment lost 5 bases, leaving 10 bases of the junction unmatched. Germline V gene lookup returns CDR1 LNHDA and CDR2 SQIVND (reference sequence). This CDR3 is 16 amino acids long. The CDR3 here is CASSDPQRGGRETQYF. The CDR3 DNA is TGTGCCAGTAGTGATCCCCAGCGGGGGGGCCGAGAGACCCAGTACTTC.

This chain uses TRBV6-2 or TRBV6-3 with TRBJ1-6, with a weak D call TRBD1 (6 bases). This CDR3 contains 14 residues. Deletions cut 6 bases from V and 8 bases from J, with 14 bases between. The germline CDR1 and CDR2 sequences are MNHEY and SVGEGT. The chain's CDR3 is CASSGSRGYSPLHF. The CDR3 DNA reads as TGTGCCAGCAGCGGAAGCAGGGGTTATTCACCCCTCCACTTT.

This clone was observed a few times. The chain employs TRBV4-1 and TRBJ1-6; 7 nucleotides line up with TRBD1. CDR1 is MGHRA and CDR2 is YSYEKL in the germline V gene. V gave up 1 base and J gave up 5 bases; unmatched junction bases: 11. This CDR3 has 18 amino acids. The CDR3 sequence: CASSQAFAGQFDNSPLHF. The CDR3 DNA follows: TGCGCCAGCAGCCAAGCCTTTGCGGGACAGTTCGATAATTCACCCCTCCACTTT.

The table lists this clone with a few counts. The rearrangement joins TRBV6-5 to TRBJ2-1; a weak D match, TRBD1 (7 bases). Germline V gene sequence: CDR1 MNHEY, CDR2 SVGAGI. CDR3 length: 15 amino acids. Deletions cut 7 bases from V and 0 bases from J, with 13 bases between. The CDR3 nucleotides read TGTGCCAGCAAGGCGGGACAGAGCTCCTACAATGAGCAGTTCTTC. This translates into CASKAGQSSYNEQFF.

The chain has TRBV5-1 and TRBJ1-3; D is possibly TRBD1 (5 bases). CDR1 and CDR2 from the germline V gene are SGHRS and YFSETQ. Trimming stripped 5 bases from V and 1 base from J, with 7 bases between. This CDR3 spans 13 amino acids. Here the CDR3 DNA reads TGCGCCAGCAGTCCAGGGTCTGGAAACACCATATATTTT. As protein: CASSPGSGNTIYF. The entire variable domain, with the rest obtained from reference TRBV5-1 and TRBJ1-3, is as follows: KAGVTQTPRYLIKTRGQQVTLSCSPISGHRSVSWYQQTPGQGLQFLFEYFSETQRNKGNFPGRFSGRQFSNSRSEMNVSTLELGDSALYLCASSPGSGNTIYFGEGSWLTVV.

This clone came up once. The gene calls are TRBV28 and TRBJ1-5, with 8 bases that match TRBD1. The trim removed 8 bases at V and 7 bases at J, leaving 4 bases unmatched. The CDR3 length is 12 residues. CDR1 is MDHEN and CDR2 is SYDVKM in the germline V gene. The CDR3 loop reads CASGTGGQPQHF. The CDR3, as DNA: TGTGCCAGCGGTACAGGGGGACAGCCCCAGCATTTT.

V and J are TRBV19 and TRBJ2-5; 7 bases agree with TRBD1. Trimming removed 3 bases from V and 5 bases from J; junction bases left unmatched: 15. The CDR3 is 17 amino acids. Per the germline V gene, CDR1 is LNHDA and CDR2 is SQIVND (reference sequence). DNA of the CDR3: TGTGCCAGTAGTATCCGTCGACAGGGTGTGGCAGCGGAGACCCAGTACTTC. Amino acid sequence: CASSIRRQGVAAETQYF.

This clone showed up just a few times. The chain links TRBV3-1 (or the pseudogene TRBV3-2) to TRBJ1-1, with D perhaps matching TRBD1 (6 bases). The CDR3 contains 11 residues. Germline values: CDR1 LGHDT, CDR2 YNNKEL (reference sequence). The V and J ends lost 5 bases and 11 bases respectively, with 12 bases between them. This CDR3 reads CASSSRDKAFF. DNA for the CDR3: TGTGCCAGCAGCTCTCGGGACAAGGCTTTCTTT.

This chain links TRBV5-5 with TRBJ1-2, with TRBD1 identical over 7 bases. CDR3 length: 15 residues. In germline, CDR1 is SGHKS, CDR2 YYEKEE (reference sequence). Trimming cost V 0 bases and J 10 bases; bases outside gene matches: 12. As DNA, the CDR3 is TGTGCCAGCAGCTTGGGGGAAGGGACAGTCGGGATCTACACCTTC. Translation gives CASSLGEGTVGIYTF.

The chain couples TRBV5-4 to TRBJ1-2, with TRBD1 as a possible D gene (6 bases). Trimming shortened V by 4 bases and J by 2 bases, and 12 bases separated the two germline ends. The germline V gene encodes CDR1 SGHNT and CDR2 YYREEE (reference sequence). The CDR3 has 14 residues. CDR3 in amino acids: CASSQGHGNYGYTF. The CDR3 region has the DNA TGTGCCAGCAGCCAGGGACACGGAAACTATGGCTACACCTTC.